The rows below give T cell receptor beta chains drawn from one sample of a study of chemoradiotherapy in HPV16-positive cancers. Profiling relied on immunoSEQ multiplex PCR, and the TCRdb table lists in-frame clones only, not all of them. The sample lists about 35,000 clones, around 93% occurring once. Sample: blood, taken from a patient who underwent chemoradiotherapy. All receptors come from a human donor with HPV-associated anogenital cancer. Each CDR3 is given with its conserved first and last residue. The size entry is marked missing in some rows and otherwise reads once, few, many or a size class.

NA,TRBV29-1,CSVGPGGNGYTF
NA,TRBV7-9,CAIPLAEVWTDTQYF
NA,TRBV28,CASIKKWASPRSGQYF
NA,TRBV19,CASVDRDWGNQPQHF
NA,TRBV7-9,CASSLGTSNTDTQYF
few,TRBV6-4,CASSDEARGLGEQFF
NA,TRBV6-1,CASSEQTEAFF
NA,TRBV14,CASSHGRTEAFF
NA,TRBV27,CASRYGQGVGASYGYTF
NA,TRBV5-6,CASSLTGRGSAYNEQFF
NA,TRBV4-2,CASSRDRENEKLFF